A selection of T cell receptor beta chains follows, all from one sample in a study of blood T cell repertoires in COVID-19. The assay was immunoSEQ multiplex PCR, and TCRdb's table has in-frame clones only and misses some. The table includes about 250,000 clones, roughly 80% detected once. Sequencing was carried out using peripheral blood. The origin of the receptors is a woman of 80 years or more with active or convalescent COVID-19. CDR3s leave out the opening cysteine and the closing phenylalanine or tryptophan.

J gene | V gene | CDR3 protein
TRBJ2-7 | TRBV7-9 | ASSPSGQISYEQY
TRBJ1-1 | TRBV3-1/TRBV3-2 | ASVGGRNTEAF
TRBJ2-7 | TRBV5-6 | ASSPPSVRGGSEQY
TRBJ2-7 | TRBV3-1/TRBV3-2 | ASSFGLAGGLTYEQY
TRBJ1-2 | TRBV6-2/TRBV6-3 | ASSYDRNYGYT
TRBJ1-2 | TRBV6-6 | ASSYPDRLNYGYT
TRBJ2-7 | TRBV5-1 | ASSLNTGPYEQY
TRBJ2-1 | TRBV5-1 | ASSLGQYNEQF
TRBJ1-5 | TRBV28 | ASSWDRVAPPQH
TRBJ1-1 | TRBV7-9 | ASSLLAGGTEAF
TRBJ2-1 | TRBV19 | ASSINRGQINEQF
TRBJ1-5 | TRBV19 | ASSMGHHSNQPQH
TRBJ2-3 | TRBV18 | ASSPPDRGIY
TRBJ1-2 | TRBV7-8 | ASSLVTGGGGYT
TRBJ2-2 | TRBV5-5 | ASSPRLAGGRANTGELF
TRBJ2-1 | TRBV5-1 | ASSPGGTGYDGQF
TRBJ2-5 | TRBV4-1 | ASSQEEGRETQY
TRBJ1-4 | TRBV28 | ASSLRDTRYEKLF
TRBJ1-2 | TRBV18 | ASSQDLGYGYT
TRBJ2-2 | TRBV9 | ASRTGTTNTGELF
TRBJ2-3 | TRBV5-1 | ASSLDTNTDTQY
TRBJ2-5 | TRBV11-2 | ASSTSVSQY
TRBJ2-2 | TRBV7-2 | ASSPNRAINTGELF
TRBJ2-1 | TRBV7-8 | ASSRLTSEQF
TRBJ1-4 | TRBV5-1 | ASSLLQGAPNEKLF
TRBJ2-7 | TRBV7-9 | ASSPLTGQNYEQY
TRBJ1-5 | TRBV2 | ASSKSWGEDQPQH
TRBJ2-1 | TRBV7-8 | ASSLEGGRHEQF
TRBJ1-3 | TRBV5-1 | ASTSGQGFAGNTIY
TRBJ2-1 | TRBV10-3 | AISDWDTSYNEQF
TRBJ2-2 | TRBV10-2 | ASRASGRETGELF
TRBJ1-5 | TRBV18 | ASSPTRVSNQPQH
TRBJ2-1 | TRBV9 | ASSVAGSSSYNEQF
TRBJ1-5 | TRBV5-1 | ASSDGQNQPQH
TRBJ2-2 | TRBV6-4 | ASSVNRANTGELF
TRBJ2-1 | TRBV28 | ASSRPGLAGDNEQF
TRBJ2-2 | TRBV2 | ASGRTGNTGELF
TRBJ2-3 | TRBV5-4 | ASSFGLAGSTDTQY
TRBJ1-6 | TRBV7-9 | ASSSPTGGLNSPLH
TRBJ2-2 | TRBV4-2 | ASSPVWEGGGTGELF
TRBJ1-2 | TRBV12-5 | ASGSGNRGQT
TRBJ1-4 | TRBV7-8 | ASSIGTGEKLF
TRBJ1-1 | TRBV5-1 | ASTTGTGVGGTEAF
TRBJ1-4 | TRBV6-5 | ASSLLYEKLF
TRBJ1-6 | TRBV19 | ASSNRRLRREDNSPLH
TRBJ1-1 | TRBV30 | AWSVLGRGTEAF
TRBJ1-2 | TRBV3-1/TRBV3-2 | ASSQVQGTSGYT
TRBJ2-3 | TRBV18 | ASSPPSFKGRTQY
TRBJ1-3 | TRBV5-1 | ASSSQVGGTGNTIY
TRBJ1-2 | TRBV28 | ASTRTAGYGYT
TRBJ2-7 | TRBV5-1 | ASSSGLVSYEQY
TRBJ2-1 | TRBV30 | AWKVTGGSYNEQF
TRBJ2-1 | TRBV5-1 | ASSLERGSYNEQF
TRBJ1-2 | TRBV27 | ASSPDSPYGYT
TRBJ2-1 | TRBV28 | ASSLSGTGTGNEQF
TRBJ1-1 | TRBV28 | ASSLDGGGEAF